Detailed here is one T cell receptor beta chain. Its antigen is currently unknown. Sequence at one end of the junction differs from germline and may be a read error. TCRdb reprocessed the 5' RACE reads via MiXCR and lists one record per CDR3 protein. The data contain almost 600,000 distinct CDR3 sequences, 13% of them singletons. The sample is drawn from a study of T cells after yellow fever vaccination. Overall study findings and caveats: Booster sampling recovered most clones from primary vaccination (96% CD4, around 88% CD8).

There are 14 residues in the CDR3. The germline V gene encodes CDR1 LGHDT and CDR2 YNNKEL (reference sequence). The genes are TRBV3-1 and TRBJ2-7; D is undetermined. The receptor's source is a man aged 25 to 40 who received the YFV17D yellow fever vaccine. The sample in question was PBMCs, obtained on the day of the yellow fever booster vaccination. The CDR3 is CASSLAGGRLPLDF. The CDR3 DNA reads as TGTGCCAGCAGCCTAGCCGGCGGTCGTCTACCTTTGGACTTC.